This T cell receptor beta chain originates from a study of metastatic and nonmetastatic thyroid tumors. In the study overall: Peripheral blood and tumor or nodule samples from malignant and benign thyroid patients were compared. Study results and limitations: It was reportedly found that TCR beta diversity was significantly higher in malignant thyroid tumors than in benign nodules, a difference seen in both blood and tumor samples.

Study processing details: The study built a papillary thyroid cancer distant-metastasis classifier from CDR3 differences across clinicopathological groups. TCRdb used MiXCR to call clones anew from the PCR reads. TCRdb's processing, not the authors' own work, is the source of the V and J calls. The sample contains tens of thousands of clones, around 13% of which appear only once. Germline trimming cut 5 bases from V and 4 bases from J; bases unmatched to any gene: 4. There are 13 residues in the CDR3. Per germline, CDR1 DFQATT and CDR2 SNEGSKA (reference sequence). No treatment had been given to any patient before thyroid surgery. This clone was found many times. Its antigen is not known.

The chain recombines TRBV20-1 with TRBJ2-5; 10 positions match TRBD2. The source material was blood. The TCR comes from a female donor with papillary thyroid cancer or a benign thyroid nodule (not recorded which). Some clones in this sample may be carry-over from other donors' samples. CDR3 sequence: CSAGRLAGETQYF. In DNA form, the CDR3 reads TGCAGTGCTGGCCGACTAGCGGGAGAGACCCAGTACTTC.